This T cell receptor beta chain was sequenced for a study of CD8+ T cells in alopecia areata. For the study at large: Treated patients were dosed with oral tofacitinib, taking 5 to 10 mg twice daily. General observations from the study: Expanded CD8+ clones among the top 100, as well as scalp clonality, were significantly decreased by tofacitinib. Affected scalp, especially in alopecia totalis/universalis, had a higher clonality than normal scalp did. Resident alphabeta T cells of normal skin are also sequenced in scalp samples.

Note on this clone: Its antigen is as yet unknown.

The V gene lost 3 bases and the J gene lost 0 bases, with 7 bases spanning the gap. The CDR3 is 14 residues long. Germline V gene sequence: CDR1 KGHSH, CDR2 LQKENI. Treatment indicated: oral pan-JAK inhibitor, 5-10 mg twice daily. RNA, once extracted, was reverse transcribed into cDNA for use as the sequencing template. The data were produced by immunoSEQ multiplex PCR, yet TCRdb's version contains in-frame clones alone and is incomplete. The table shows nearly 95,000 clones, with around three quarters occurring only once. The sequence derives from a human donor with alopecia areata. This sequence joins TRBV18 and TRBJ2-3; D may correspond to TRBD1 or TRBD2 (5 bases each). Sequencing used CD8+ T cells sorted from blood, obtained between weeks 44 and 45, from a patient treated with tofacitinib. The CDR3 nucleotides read TGTGCCAGCTCACCTCGGGACAGCACAGATACGCAGTATTTT. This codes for CASSPRDSTDTQYF.